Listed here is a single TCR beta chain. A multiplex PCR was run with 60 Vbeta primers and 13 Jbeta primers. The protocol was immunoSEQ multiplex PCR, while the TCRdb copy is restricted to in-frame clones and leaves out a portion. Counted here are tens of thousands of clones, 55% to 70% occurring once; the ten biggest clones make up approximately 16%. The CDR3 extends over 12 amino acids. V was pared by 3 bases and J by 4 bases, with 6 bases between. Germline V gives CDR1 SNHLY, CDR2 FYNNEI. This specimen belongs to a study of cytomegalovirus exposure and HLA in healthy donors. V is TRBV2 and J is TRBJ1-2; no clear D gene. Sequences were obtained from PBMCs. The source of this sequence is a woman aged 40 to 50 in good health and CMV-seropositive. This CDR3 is CASSDRGYGYTF. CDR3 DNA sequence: TGTGCCAGCAGTGATCGCGGCTATGGCTACACCTTC.